This TCR beta chain was recovered during a study of blood T cell repertoires in COVID-19. Produced via immunoSEQ multiplex PCR; TCRdb's table is partial and in-frame only. The sample shows some 380,000 clones, about 89% of them seen only once. Per the germline V gene, CDR1 is LNHDA and CDR2 is SQIVND (reference sequence). CDR3 length: 14 amino acids. Germline trimming cut 5 bases from V and 1 base from J; bases unmatched to any gene: 2. The sequence derives from a young man who had recovered from COVID-19. Sequenced input: PBMCs or T cells enriched from blood (not recorded which). This chain connects TRBV19 to TRBJ2-4, with TRBD1 matching 7 bases. This CDR3 is CASSEQGAKNIQYF. CDR3 sequence (DNA): TGTGCCAGTAGTGAACAGGGGGCCAAAAACATTCAGTACTTC. Complete variable domain (other parts from reference TRBV19 and TRBJ2-4): DGGITQSPKYLFRKEGQNVTLSCEQNLNHDAMYWYRQDPGQGLRLIYYSQIVNDFQKGDIAEGYSVSREKKESFPLTVTSAQKNPTAFYLCASSEQGAKNIQYFGAGTRLSVL.